This T cell receptor (beta chain) was documented in a study of beta chain features in type 1 diabetes. The whole isolated RNA underwent reverse transcription, so sequencing captured expressed TCRB transcripts. The protocol was immunoSEQ multiplex PCR, while the TCRdb copy is restricted to in-frame clones and leaves out a portion. The sample lists a few hundred thousand clones, roughly 30% occurring once. The CDR3 has 14 residues. CDR1 SGHAT and CDR2 FQNNGV come from the germline V gene. The V gene lost 4 bases and the J gene lost 5 bases, with 15 bases spanning the gap. Averaging roughly 120 mL, one heparinised blood draw was given by each donor. With regard to this clone: Its specificity is not known.

Study-wide findings and caveats: In the patient group, naive, central memory and Treg TCRB repertoires seemed more alike than in the healthy donor group.

The sequence was collected from a man aged 30-40 years in good health. The chain links TRBV11-2 to TRBJ2-7, with D perhaps TRBD1 (6 bases). Sample: central memory CD4+ T cells from blood. The CDR3, as DNA: TGTGCCAGCAGCTCAACACGACAGGCCCACGAGCAGTACTTC. The encoded protein is CASSSTRQAHEQYF.